This paragraph covers one TCR beta chain sequence. The data belong to a study of T cell responses to AZD1222 COVID-19 vaccine. Profiled with immunoSEQ multiplex PCR; TCRdb holds only in-frame clones, not every one. Among about 97,000 clones listed, around 89% were seen once. Germline V gives CDR1 SGHRS, CDR2 YFSETQ. The CDR3 runs to 16 residues. Trimming cost V 4 bases and J 2 bases; bases outside gene matches: 8. The sequence came from an adult in good health. Sequenced material: peripheral blood, taken on day 0 of AZD1222 vaccination. The rearrangement links TRBV5-1 to TRBJ2-3, with TRBD2 matching 9 bases. The CDR3 DNA follows: TGCGCCAGCAGCCGGAGCTCTAGCGGGAACACAGATACGCAGTATTTT. This translates into CASSRSSSGNTDTQYF. Full variable domain (remainder filled in from reference TRBV5-1 and TRBJ2-3): KAGVTQTPRYLIKTRGQQVTLSCSPISGHRSVSWYQQTPGQGLQFLFEYFSETQRNKGNFPGRFSGRQFSNSRSEMNVSTLELGDSALYLCASSRSSSGNTDTQYFGPGTRLTVL.